The present TCR beta chain was sequenced within a study of cytomegalovirus exposure and HLA in healthy donors. The CDR3 totals 11 residues. Germline lookup yields CDR1 MNHNS and CDR2 SASEGT. Deletions cut 10 bases from V and 11 bases from J, with 17 bases between. PCR used 60 Vbeta primers and 13 Jbeta primers. Sequencing was performed with immunoSEQ multiplex PCR; in TCRdb, only in-frame clones are kept and a portion is missing. The sample carries 110,000 to 150,000 clones, 72% recorded once. The receptor's source is a man aged 35-49 years in good health and CMV-seronegative. The sample taken for sequencing was PBMCs. This sequence joins TRBV6-1 and TRBJ2-5; D possibly corresponds to TRBD2 (5 bases). The CDR3 DNA is TGTGCCACGAGCCTAGCCCCCGGGCAGTACTTC. Translation: CATSLAPGQYF.